This TCR beta chain originates from a study of T cells in Graves' hyperthyroidism and ophthalmopathy. Study at large: At the time of initial diagnosis and before any treatment, peripheral blood was collected.

Amplification yielded TCR beta CDR3 regions, with RNA transcripts as the source. During a first-round RT-PCR of the TCR CDR3, the HTBI primer set was used. From the multiplex PCR reads, TCRdb called clonotypes with MiXCR, one entry per CDR3 protein. The sample records around 600,000 distinct CDR3 sequences, approximately 15% being singletons. Using about 10 ml of fresh peripheral blood, PBMCs were prepared. The sequencing sample was made of blood. The sequence came from a woman between 18 and 29 years old with Graves' ophthalmopathy.

Here the CDR3 DNA reads TGTGCCAGCAGTGACAGGGCGTCTAGCAATCAGCCCCAGCATTTT. Translating gives CASSDRASSNQPQHF. The rearrangement uses TRBV12-3 or TRBV12-4 and TRBJ1-5, with 7 bases that match TRBD1. This CDR3 has 15 amino acids. V gave up 5 bases and J gave up 0 bases; unmatched junction bases: 4.